The entry below gives a single T cell receptor (beta chain) sequence along with its context. The antigen remains unidentified. TCR beta CDR3 sequences were amplified from RNA transcripts. During a first-round RT-PCR of the TCR CDR3, the HTBI primer set was used. TCRdb re-derived calls from the multiplex PCR reads in MiXCR, one entry per CDR3 protein. The sample holds hundreds of thousands of distinct CDR3 sequences, 20% to 25% seen once. This record comes from a study of T cells in Graves' hyperthyroidism and ophthalmopathy. General study results and limits: Ophthalmopathy, which appeared later, was predicted by the model a median approximately six months before onset.

Sequencing was carried out using blood. The receptor was derived from a man younger than 40 with Graves' ophthalmopathy.

CDR3 DNA sequence: TGCAGTGCTAGGGCTACCGGGGAGCTGTTTTTT. Translation gives CSARATGELFF. The V gene is TRBV20-1, the J gene TRBJ2-2; D is uncertain. Per the germline V gene, CDR1 is DFQATT and CDR2 is SNEGSKA (reference sequence). Trimming took off 3 bases at V and 5 bases at J, with 4 bases between the two ends. This CDR3 has 11 amino acids.